This is a list of T cell receptor beta chains from one sample in a study of blood T cell repertoires in COVID-19. The table came from immunoSEQ multiplex PCR; TCRdb's copy has only in-frame clones and leaves some out. The sample includes around 250,000 clones, about 83% seen only once; the top ten take around 2%. Source material: PBMCs or T cells enriched from blood (not recorded which). These receptors were taken from a woman aged 45-65 years who had recovered from COVID-19. Each CDR3 is given with its conserved first and last residue. Each record gives: J gene, D gene, clone size, V gene, CDR3 DNA, CDR3 protein. D genes are given only for firm matches. Expanded clones are given a class, and other clones once, few, many or no size at all.

j_gene: TRBJ2-7; d_gene: NA; abundance: NA; v_gene: TRBV7-3; CDR3nt: TGTGCCAGCAGCTTAGGGGGCCTAGACGAGCAGTACTTC; CDR3aa: CASSLGGLDEQYF
j_gene: TRBJ1-4; d_gene: NA; abundance: NA; v_gene: TRBV9; CDR3nt: TGTGCCAGCAGCATAGAGGGGCAGCTAACTAATGAAAAACTATTTTTT; CDR3aa: CASSIEGQLTNEKLFF
j_gene: TRBJ1-1; d_gene: TRBD1; abundance: NA; v_gene: TRBV4-1; CDR3nt: TGCGCCAGCAGCCGATCGGGACAGACGAACACTGAAGCTTTCTTT; CDR3aa: CASSRSGQTNTEAFF
j_gene: TRBJ1-2; d_gene: NA; abundance: NA; v_gene: TRBV9; CDR3nt: TGTGCCAGCAGCCCGGGGGGGGACTATGGCTACACCTTC; CDR3aa: CASSPGGDYGYTF
j_gene: TRBJ2-1; d_gene: NA; abundance: NA; v_gene: TRBV21-1; CDR3nt: TGTGCCAGCAGCAAAAAAGGGACAGGGGAACCCCAGGGGGAAAATGAGCAGTTCTTC; CDR3aa: CASSKKGTGEPQGENEQFF
j_gene: TRBJ2-7; d_gene: NA; abundance: once; v_gene: TRBV27; CDR3nt: TGTGCCAGCAGTTACAGGGTGTTCGGCTACGAGCAGTACTTC; CDR3aa: CASSYRVFGYEQYF
j_gene: TRBJ1-1; d_gene: NA; abundance: NA; v_gene: TRBV5-1; CDR3nt: TGCGCCAGCAGCTTGGGTGGGGGGAAAGAAGCTTTCTTT; CDR3aa: CASSLGGGKEAFF
j_gene: TRBJ1-3; d_gene: NA; abundance: NA; v_gene: TRBV7-9; CDR3nt: TGTGCCAGCAGCTTAGGGTTGAGTGGCGAGGGTAACACCATATATTTT; CDR3aa: CASSLGLSGEGNTIYF
j_gene: TRBJ1-1; d_gene: NA; abundance: once; v_gene: TRBV5-4; CDR3nt: TGTGCCAGCAGCTTATCCGGGACTCGAGGTTACACTGAAGCTTTCTTT; CDR3aa: CASSLSGTRGYTEAFF
j_gene: TRBJ2-1; d_gene: NA; abundance: NA; v_gene: TRBV12-3/TRBV12-4; CDR3nt: TGTGCCAGCAGTAAAAGGGGGGGGAGTGAGCAGTTCTTC; CDR3aa: CASSKRGGSEQFF
j_gene: TRBJ2-3; d_gene: TRBD2; abundance: NA; v_gene: TRBV5-1; CDR3nt: TGCGCCAGCAGCGAGGGACTAGCGGGGATAGATACGCAGTATTTT; CDR3aa: CASSEGLAGIDTQYF
j_gene: TRBJ1-1; d_gene: TRBD1; abundance: few; v_gene: TRBV5-1; CDR3nt: TGCGCCAGCCTGGCCGGGACAGGGGCTGCTGAAGCTTTCTTT; CDR3aa: CASLAGTGAAEAFF
j_gene: TRBJ2-2; d_gene: TRBD2; abundance: NA; v_gene: TRBV24-1; CDR3nt: TGTGCCACCAGTGATTTCCGGACTAGCGGGGGGTCCGGGGAGCTGTTTTTT; CDR3aa: CATSDFRTSGGSGELFF
j_gene: TRBJ1-6; d_gene: TRBD1; abundance: NA; v_gene: TRBV13; CDR3nt: TGTGCCAGCAGCTTAAGCGGGACAGGGGGCGCGGGTTCACCCCTCCACTTT; CDR3aa: CASSLSGTGGAGSPLHF
j_gene: TRBJ2-2; d_gene: NA; abundance: few; v_gene: TRBV11-3; CDR3nt: TGTGCCAGCAGCTCAGGGAGGGGGACCGGGGAGCTGTTTTTT; CDR3aa: CASSSGRGTGELFF
j_gene: TRBJ2-2; d_gene: TRBD2; abundance: few; v_gene: TRBV5-1; CDR3nt: TGCGCCAGCAGCTTGGGGCGAGCGGGGCCTAACACCGGGGAGCTGTTTTTT; CDR3aa: CASSLGRAGPNTGELFF
j_gene: TRBJ2-3; d_gene: TRBD1; abundance: NA; v_gene: TRBV27; CDR3nt: TGTGCCAGCAGTCGACCGGGACAGAGCACAGATACGCAGTATTTT; CDR3aa: CASSRPGQSTDTQYF
j_gene: TRBJ1-4; d_gene: NA; abundance: NA; v_gene: TRBV4-1; CDR3nt: TGCGCCAGCAGCCAAGATCGCTTTCAGGCAACTAATGAAAAACTGTTTTTT; CDR3aa: CASSQDRFQATNEKLFF
j_gene: TRBJ1-1; d_gene: NA; abundance: NA; v_gene: TRBV19; CDR3nt: TGTGCCAGTAGTAGGAGTGGATCCACTGAAGCTTTCTTT; CDR3aa: CASSRSGSTEAFF
j_gene: TRBJ1-5; d_gene: TRBD1; abundance: NA; v_gene: TRBV28; CDR3nt: TGTGCCAGCAGTTTAGGGGGACAGGGCGGGCAGCCCCAGCATTTT; CDR3aa: CASSLGGQGGQPQHF
j_gene: TRBJ1-1; d_gene: NA; abundance: NA; v_gene: TRBV6-5; CDR3nt: TGTGCCAGCAGTTACGATGGGAGGGTGAACACTGAAGCTTTCTTT; CDR3aa: CASSYDGRVNTEAFF
j_gene: TRBJ2-1; d_gene: NA; abundance: few; v_gene: TRBV12-3/TRBV12-4; CDR3nt: TGTGCCAGCAGCTTCACTAATGAGCAGTTCTTC; CDR3aa: CASSFTNEQFF
j_gene: TRBJ1-6; d_gene: NA; abundance: NA; v_gene: TRBV7-8; CDR3nt: TGTGCCAGCAGCTTTCGGGGAGGGGGTAACACCTATAATTCACCCCTCCACTTT; CDR3aa: CASSFRGGGNTYNSPLHF
j_gene: TRBJ2-1; d_gene: TRBD2; abundance: NA; v_gene: TRBV7-9; CDR3nt: TGTGCCAGCAGCTCCAGGGATTCTAGCGGAGGTGGCGAGCAGTTCTTC; CDR3aa: CASSSRDSSGGGEQFF
j_gene: TRBJ2-1; d_gene: NA; abundance: NA; v_gene: TRBV11-2; CDR3nt: TGTGCCAGCAGCTTGGGCCAGCAGTTCTTC; CDR3aa: CASSLGQQFF
j_gene: TRBJ2-7; d_gene: TRBD2; abundance: few; v_gene: TRBV6-5; CDR3nt: TGTGCCAGCAGTTACTCTAGCGGGGGGGCGCACGAGCAGTACTTC; CDR3aa: CASSYSSGGAHEQYF
j_gene: TRBJ2-7; d_gene: NA; abundance: NA; v_gene: TRBV6-5; CDR3nt: TGTGCCAGCAGTTACGGCTCAGGGGCTTTTCTCGAGCAGTACTTC; CDR3aa: CASSYGSGAFLEQYF
j_gene: TRBJ2-2; d_gene: NA; abundance: NA; v_gene: TRBV11-2; CDR3nt: TGTGCCACCACACAAGCGGAGGGTACGAACACCGGGGAGCTGTTTTTT; CDR3aa: CATTQAEGTNTGELFF
j_gene: TRBJ1-2; d_gene: TRBD1; abundance: NA; v_gene: TRBV28; CDR3nt: TGTGCCAGCAGTTCGACAGGGGGCGATAACTATGGCTACACCTTC; CDR3aa: CASSSTGGDNYGYTF
j_gene: TRBJ1-5; d_gene: NA; abundance: once; v_gene: TRBV28; CDR3nt: TGTGCCAGCAGTTTCGGGGTTCAGGGGCGGAATCAGCCCCAGCATTTT; CDR3aa: CASSFGVQGRNQPQHF